Reported below is one T cell receptor beta chain. The junction and the germline gene differ at one end; a read error may be behind it. The data were taken from a study of cytomegalovirus exposure and HLA in healthy donors. Assay used: immunoSEQ multiplex PCR; TCRdb lists only in-frame clones, some missing. The sample includes about 310,000 clones, around 90% seen only once; the top ten take around 0.88%. This TCR was recovered from a man aged 25 to 45 in good health and CMV-seronegative. Material: PBMCs.

CDR3 amino acids: CASSDRSLALVF. CDR3 sequence (DNA): TGTGCCAGCAGTGACAGGTCCCTGGCGTTGGTCTTC. This chain uses TRBV2 with TRBJ2-1; no clear D gene. Germline CDR1 SNHLY, CDR2 FYNNEI. This CDR3 has 12 amino acids.